The 31 T cell receptor beta chains below come from one sample, sequenced in a study of regulatory T cells in long-lasting Graves disease. As to time point: newly diagnosed GD, antithyroid drugs for less than 3 months. The authors made the TCR library using RNA they extracted from PBMCs. Researchers made TCR beta libraries by using iRepertoire HTBI primers and running Arm-PCR on CDR3 regions. Each CDR3 protein is one row after TCRdb ran MiXCR on the multiplex PCR reads. The sample has more than 300,000 distinct CDR3 sequences; roughly a sixth are singletons. The starting material was peripheral blood mononuclear cells (PBMCs), obtained at new diagnosis, from a patient treated with antithyroid drugs. The receptors derive from a female donor with Graves disease.

Note on this clonotype: A much larger clone sits a single nucleotide away, making a read error possible. The gene calls are TRBV15 and TRBJ1-6, with D uncertain. CDR3 length: 14 residues. The germline gives CDR1 LNHNV, CDR2 YYDKDF (reference sequence). As DNA, the CDR3 is TGTGGCACCAGCAGAGACGGTCTGAATTCACCCCTCCACTTT. It is translated as CGTSRDGLNSPLHF.

This clonotype came up many times. This chain connects TRBV29-1 to TRBJ2-3, with D perhaps TRBD2 (5 bases). The germline CDR1 and CDR2 sequences are SQVTM and ANQGSEA. Trimming removed 7 bases from V and 4 bases from J, with 18 bases in between. The CDR3 is 14 amino acids. The CDR3 DNA reads TGCAGCGCCCGCCTGGGGAGCCGGGCAGATACGCAGTATTTT. It encodes CSARLGSRADTQYF.

This clonotype was observed at least ten times. The chain's CDR3 is CASSLDTSGGPMAGELFF. For the CDR3, the DNA is TGCGCCAGCAGCTTGGACACTAGCGGGGGGCCCATGGCCGGGGAGCTGTTTTTT. This chain joins TRBV5-1 and TRBJ2-2; 12 nucleotides agree with TRBD2. Germline assignment: CDR1 SGHRS and CDR2 YFSETQ. The J segment lost 6 bases and the V segment lost 0 bases, leaving 9 bases of the junction unmatched. The CDR3 is 18 amino acids.

This clonotype appeared many times. The V call is TRBV6-2 or TRBV6-3, the J call TRBJ2-6; D call uncertain. CDR3 length equals 18 residues. V was pared by 8 bases and J by 0 bases, with 20 bases between. CDR1 and CDR2 from the germline V gene are MNHEY and SVGEGT. Written as DNA, the CDR3 is TGTGCCAGCCGCACCGGCCAGACGGCGAGCTCTGGGGCCAACGTCCTGACTTTC. It is translated as CASRTGQTASSGANVLTF.

The chain is built from TRBV2 and TRBJ1-2, with 7 bases matching TRBD1. CDR1 is SNHLY and CDR2 is FYNNEI in the germline V gene. V dropped 6 bases and J dropped 0; count of bases not matched to a gene: 7. The length of the CDR3 is 15 residues. The CDR3 DNA reads TGTGCCAGCAGGGCGATGGGACAGCCTAACTATGGCTACACCTTC. This sequence encodes CASRAMGQPNYGYTF.

There are many counts of this clonotype. The rearrangement links TRBV11-2 to TRBJ2-3; D is uncertain. V was shortened by 5 bases and J by 2 bases, with 5 bases between the two germline ends. Germline loops: CDR1 SGHAT, CDR2 FQNNGV. CDR3 size: 12 residues. The CDR3 bases are TGTGCCAGCAGCCATCTCACAGATACGCAGTATTTT. Its protein is CASSHLTDTQYF.

In this sample, this clonotype turned up many times. The gene calls are TRBV3-1 and TRBJ1-6; 8 nucleotides agree with TRBD1. Trimming took 4 bases from V and 8 from J; bases not matched to a gene: 7. The germline V gene has CDR1 LGHDT and CDR2 YNNKEL (reference sequence). This CDR3 is built from 15 residues. The CDR3 bases are TGTGCCAGCAGCCTTACAGGGGGTAAGGATTCACCCCTCCACTTT. This sequence encodes CASSLTGGKDSPLHF.

This clonotype was picked up many times. The chain combines TRBV3-1 with TRBJ1-2; 9 bases fit TRBD1. The germline V gene encodes CDR1 LGHDT and CDR2 YNNKEL (reference sequence). This CDR3 comprises 12 residues. The V and J ends lost 5 bases and 8 bases, in that order; junction bases with no gene match: 3. The DNA of the CDR3 is TGTGCCAGCAGCATCACAGGGGGCGGCTACACCTTC. As protein: CASSITGGGYTF. The full variable domain, its missing parts supplied by reference TRBV3-1 and TRBJ1-2, is DTAVSQTPKYLVTQMGNDKSIKCEQNLGHDTMYWYKQDSKKFLKIMFSYNNKELIINETVPNRFSPKSPDKAHLNLHINSLELGDSAVYFCASSITGGGYTFGSGTRLTVV.

In this sample, this clonotype turned up many times. V usage is TRBV12-3 or TRBV12-4 and J usage is TRBJ1-2, with 10 positions matching TRBD1. Trimming removed 6 bases from V and 5 bases from J; junction bases left unmatched: 6. The CDR3 spans 14 residues. The CDR3 nucleotides are TGTGCCAGCAGCTTCCGGGACAGGGGATATGGCTACACCTTC. It is translated as CASSFRDRGYGYTF.

This clonotype was detected many times. The rearrangement links TRBV6-1 to TRBJ1-6, with 7 bases aligning to TRBD1. The CDR3 has 14 amino acids. Trimming took 8 bases from V and 4 from J; bases not matched to a gene: 5. Germline values: CDR1 MNHNS, CDR2 SASEGT. CDR3 loop: CASGTGQYNSPLHF. CDR3 nucleotides: TGTGCCAGCGGAACGGGACAGTATAATTCACCCCTCCACTTT.

On this clonotype: Since a much larger clone is just one base distant, this may be a read error. The chain combines TRBV12-3 or TRBV12-4 with TRBJ1-5, with a tentative D call TRBD1 (6 bases). Trimming removed 5 bases from V and 0 bases from J, with 20 bases in between. The CDR3 extends over 18 amino acids. The CDR3 DNA reads TGTGCCAGCAGTCTCCAGGGGCGCAAAACCCTTAGCAATCAGCCCCAGCATTTT. Encoded protein: CASSLQGRKTLSNQPQHF.

About this clonotype: A junction end diverges from the germline sequence, so it may reflect a read error. This rearrangement joins TRBV7-7 to TRBJ2-7, with a tentative D call TRBD1 (6 bases). This CDR3 has 14 residues. In germline, CDR1 is SSHAT, CDR2 FNYEAQ (reference sequence). CDR3 in DNA: TGTGCTAGCAGCCCCCTGGACAGCTCCTACGAGCAGTACTTC. Protein product: CASSPLDSSYEQYF.

The chain couples TRBV30 to TRBJ2-5; 14 bases are a match to TRBD2. CDR3 length: 16 amino acids. The germline gives CDR1 GTSNPN, CDR2 SVGIG (reference sequence). The J segment lost 3 bases and the V segment lost 0 bases, leaving 3 bases of the junction unmatched. As DNA, the CDR3 is TGTGCCTGGAGTGTACCGACTAGCGGGAGGGAAGAGACCCAGTACTTC. This codes for CAWSVPTSGREETQYF.

A note on this clonotype: A much larger clone lies one base from this, so it may be a read error. V and J are TRBV20-1 and TRBJ2-7, with D possibly being TRBD1 (6 bases). CDR1 is DFQATT and CDR2 is SNEGSKA in the germline V gene (reference sequence). The CDR3 contains 14 residues. The CDR3 nucleotides read TGCGGTGCTACCCAGGGGCCCTACTCCTACGAGCAGTACTTC. Amino acid sequence: CGATQGPYSYEQYF.

In its sample, this clonotype was seen many times. The V gene is TRBV11-2, the J gene TRBJ2-2; D gene uncertain. The V end was cut by 5 bases, the J end by 6 bases, with 10 bases between. The germline CDR1 and CDR2 sequences are SGHAT and FQNNGV. This CDR3 comprises 13 residues. CDR3: CASSPVRAGELFF. The DNA for the CDR3 is TGTGCCAGCAGCCCTGTTAGGGCCGGGGAGCTGTTTTTT.

This clonotype has ten or more counts. The V and J genes are TRBV24-1 and TRBJ1-1; tentatively, D is TRBD1 (6 bases). Germline assignment: CDR1 KGHDR and CDR2 SFDVKD. The germline V and J ends were trimmed by 4 bases and 1 base, with 15 bases remaining between them. This CDR3 has 16 amino acids. In nucleotides, the CDR3 is TGTGCCACCAGTGACCCTGGACAGCGCGGGAACACTGAAGCTTTCTTT. Translation: CATSDPGQRGNTEAFF.

This clonotype was detected many times. The V gene is TRBV27, the J gene TRBJ1-1, with 7 bases lining up with TRBD1. This CDR3 is built from 14 residues. With 6 bases clipped from V and 1 base from J, the junction kept 5 bases outside the gene matches. Per the germline V gene, CDR1 is MNHEY and CDR2 is SMNVEV (reference sequence). This CDR3 is CASSLTGPNTEAFF. CDR3 coding DNA: TGTGCCAGCAGCTTGACAGGGCCGAACACTGAAGCTTTCTTT.

V is TRBV7-6 and J is TRBJ2-1; 8 bases line up with TRBD1. V shed 5 bases and J 6 bases; nucleotides not matched to a gene: 9. The CDR3 runs 15 residues. CDR1 is SGHVS and CDR2 is FNYEAQ in the germline V gene. The CDR3 DNA reads TGTGCCAGCAGCGACGGGACAGGAGGAATCAATGAGCAGTTCTTC. Translated, it gives CASSDGTGGINEQFF.

This clonotype was picked up many times. The chain combines TRBV3-1 with TRBJ2-7; D unclear. CDR3 size: 14 residues. The V end lost 0 bases, the J end lost 0 bases, and 6 bases lay between the germline ends. The germline V gene encodes CDR1 LGHDT and CDR2 YNNKEL (reference sequence). The DNA for the CDR3 is TGTGCCAGCAGCCAAGAACTGGTCTCCTACGAGCAGTACTTC. Translated: CASSQELVSYEQYF.

This clonotype was counted ten times or more. Compared with germline, one end of the junction differs, possibly owing to a read error. The chain couples TRBV7-2 to TRBJ2-1; TRBD2 matches at 13 bases. CDR3 length: 13 residues. The germline V gene has CDR1 SGHTA and CDR2 FQGNSA. Written as DNA, the CDR3 is TGTGCCAGCAGCTTGGGGACTAGCGGGATCGGTATCTTC. This sequence encodes CASSLGTSGIGIF.

In its sample, this clonotype was seen many times. The rearrangement uses TRBV11-2 and TRBJ2-3; D call uncertain. This CDR3 contains 18 residues. In germline, CDR1 is SGHAT, CDR2 FQNNGV. Trimming cost V 3 bases and J 7 bases, with 26 bases left between them. The CDR3 bases are TGTGCCAGCAGCTTTTGGTCCTCCCAATCTCGACCCCGTAATACGCAGTATTTT. This sequence encodes CASSFWSSQSRPRNTQYF.

In the case of this clonotype: The junction and the germline gene differ at one end; a read error may be behind it. The V call is TRBV5-1, the J call TRBJ1-5, with TRBD1 identical over 8 bases. Germline-derived CDR1 and CDR2 are SGHRS and YFSETQ. The CDR3 length is 14 residues. Here the CDR3 reads CASSDGQGNRPQHF. For the CDR3, the DNA is TGCGCCAGCAGCGATGGACAGGGCAATCGGCCCCAGCATTTT.

This clonotype was counted ten times or more. The chain couples TRBV24-1 to TRBJ2-3; 10 bases are shared with TRBD2. Unmatched junction bases numbered 8, after V lost 0 bases and J lost 3 bases. The CDR3 runs 18 residues. The V gene's germline CDR1 is KGHDR and CDR2 SFDVKD. The CDR3 DNA follows: TGTGCCACCAGTGATTTGCTAGCGGGAGAGGTCGGGACAGATACGCAGTATTTT. Translated: CATSDLLAGEVGTDTQYF.

This clonotype was recorded at least ten times. The chain combines TRBV7-9 with TRBJ1-1; 7 bases are a match to TRBD1. V lost 9 bases to trimming and J lost 1 base; unmatched junction nucleotides: 8. Germline V CDR1 and CDR2: SEHNR, FQNEAQ (reference sequence). The CDR3 has 14 residues. Here the CDR3 reads CASMPTGANTEAFF. CDR3 bases: TGTGCCAGTATGCCAACAGGGGCGAACACTGAAGCTTTCTTT. The entire variable domain, with the rest obtained from reference TRBV7-9 and TRBJ1-1, is as follows: DTGVSQNPRHKITKRGQNVTFRCDPISEHNRLYWYRQTLGQGPEFLTYFQNEAQLEKSRLLSDRFSAERPKGSFSTLEIQRTEQGDSAMYLCASMPTGANTEAFFGQGTRLTVV.

This clonotype was counted ten times or more. The chain is built from TRBV7-8 and TRBJ2-4; D gene ambiguous. Trimming pared 1 base from V and 0 bases from J, leaving 7 bases between. The CDR3 sequence is 15 residues long. CDR1 SGHVS and CDR2 FQNEAQ come from the germline V gene. CDR3 sequence reads: CASSLDRLAKNIQYF. The DNA of the CDR3 is TGTGCCAGCAGCTTAGATAGACTAGCCAAAAACATTCAGTACTTC.

This clonotype was seen only a few times. The rearrangement links TRBV4-1 to TRBJ2-7; D ambiguous. The CDR3 runs 13 residues. V was shortened by 4 bases and J by 4 bases, with 11 bases between the two germline ends. Germline V gene data show CDR1 as MGHRA and CDR2 as YSYEKL. The CDR3: CASSPVRNYEQYF. Here the CDR3 DNA reads TGCGCCAGCAGCCCGGTCAGGAATTACGAGCAGTACTTC.

The J gene is TRBJ1-2, the V gene TRBV4-3; D possibly corresponds to TRBD1 (6 bases). The CDR3 is 16 residues long. Germline CDR1 and CDR2: LGHNA and YSLEER. V dropped 1 base and J dropped 0 bases, with 12 bases sitting between them. CDR3: CASSQVPPGANYGYTF. CDR3 in DNA: TGCGCCAGCAGCCAAGTCCCGCCAGGGGCTAACTATGGCTACACCTTC.

This clonotype was recorded many times. This chain joins TRBV29-1 and TRBJ1-1; D unclear. Germline V gene lookup returns CDR1 SQVTM and CDR2 ANQGSEA. The CDR3 runs 13 residues. V dropped 3 bases and J dropped 10 bases, with 18 bases sitting between them. DNA of the CDR3: TGCAGCGTTGATATGCGCGCGCCAGACCGAGCTTTCTTT. The encoded protein is CSVDMRAPDRAFF.

The chain has TRBV2 and TRBJ2-1, with D possibly TRBD1 on 6 matching bases. V lost 4 bases to trimming and J lost 9 bases, with 13 bases between them. The length of the CDR3 is 13 residues. CDR1 SNHLY and CDR2 FYNNEI come from the germline V gene. CDR3 bases: TGTGCCAGCAGTGCTCAGGGGCTGGGTGAGCAGTTCTTC. Protein: CASSAQGLGEQFF. Looking up the rest from reference TRBV2 and TRBJ2-1 gives the full variable domain: EPEVTQTPSHQVTQMGQEVILRCVPISNHLYFYWYRQILGQKVEFLVSFYNNEISEKSEIFDDQFSVERPDGSNFTLKIRSTKLEDSAMYFCASSAQGLGEQFFGPGTRLTVL.

On this clonotype itself: This likely comes from a read error, as the CDR3 has no conserved phenylalanine or tryptophan at its end. The rearrangement links TRBV15 to TRBJ1-1; TRBD1 matches 8 bases. The germline V gene encodes CDR1 LNHNV and CDR2 YYDKDF (reference sequence). The CDR3 consists of 15 residues. V dropped 0 bases and J dropped 8; count of bases not matched to a gene: 8. Here the CDR3 reads CATSRDRGPGREAFL. CDR3 bases: TGTGCCACCAGCAGAGACAGGGGGCCCGGTCGGGAAGCTTTCCTT.

This clonotype was seen at least ten times. The chain employs TRBV6-1 and TRBJ2-3; 9 bases line up with TRBD1. Germline CDR1 is MNHNS and CDR2 is SASEGT. V lost 5 bases and J lost 0; bases outside the gene matches: 6. The CDR3 totals 16 residues. The CDR3, as DNA: TGTGCCAGCAGTACCGCACAGGGGGCAAGCACAGATACGCAGTATTTT. Translation: CASSTAQGASTDTQYF.